This TCR beta chain is from a study of shared T cell receptors in the human thymus. Here immunoSEQ multiplex PCR was the method, and the copy in TCRdb shows in-frame clones only, minus some. In the table there are around 340,000 clones, roughly 94% of which are singletons. CDR3 length: 13 amino acids. Looked up from germline, CDR1 is LNHNV and CDR2 is YYDKDF (reference sequence). Trimming removed 10 bases from V and 5 bases from J, with 17 bases in between. The V call is TRBV15, the J call TRBJ1-1; D gene unclear. The specimen was thymocytes. The TCR originated in a human donor. CDR3 amino acids: CAIDPLRETEAFF. The CDR3 nucleotides are TGTGCCATCGACCCGCTAAGGGAGACTGAAGCTTTCTTT.